The rows below give T cell receptor beta chains drawn from one sample of a study of shared clonotypes between healthy human individuals. Clones were sequenced by immunoSEQ multiplex PCR, and TCRdb holds only the in-frame ones, with some missing. This table has 2 million to 3 million clones, approximately 94% appearing once. Sequencing input: naive CD4+ T cells sorted from blood. The receptor set was obtained from a man younger than 30 in good health. CDR3s include the opening cysteine and the closing phenylalanine or tryptophan. D genes are given only for firm matches. The listing skips clone size in some rows; elsewhere it reads once, few, many or a size class.

d_gene,abundance,j_gene,v_gene,CDR3nt,CDR3aa
.,once,TRBJ2-4,TRBV30,TGTGCCTGGAGTCCCGCAATCCCGGGTAGGGACATTCAGTACTTC,CAWSPAIPGRDIQYF
TRBD2,.,TRBJ2-2,TRBV6-1,TGTGCCAGCAGTGGACTAGCGGGAGGGCCGGGTGGTACCGGGGAGCTGTTTTTT,CASSGLAGGPGGTGELFF
.,few,TRBJ1-5,TRBV2,TGTGCCAGCAGTGCCACGACTAGCAATCAGCCCCAGCATTTT,CASSATTSNQPQHF
TRBD2,.,TRBJ2-7,TRBV6-5,TGTGCCAGCAGCCGACTAGCGGCCCTTGGGGAGCAGTACTTC,CASSRLAALGEQYF
TRBD1,.,TRBJ1-2,TRBV10-3,TGTGCCATCAGTCTTGGACAGGGATCTAACTATGGCTACACCTTC,CAISLGQGSNYGYTF
.,once,TRBJ1-4,TRBV19,TGTGCCAGTAGTATAGAAAGCGGTGCAACTAATGAAAAACTGTTTTTT,CASSIESGATNEKLFF
.,.,TRBJ1-1,TRBV29-1,TGCAGCGTTGACGGACGGGAGAACACTGAAGCTTTCTTT,CSVDGRENTEAFF
.,.,TRBJ2-7,TRBV7-2,TGTGCCAGCAGCTTAGTTGCGGGGACGCACTCCTACGAGCAGTACTTC,CASSLVAGTHSYEQYF
TRBD2,.,TRBJ2-3,TRBV19,TGTGCCAGTAGTATTGGGCCGGGGGGGCCCACAGATACGCAGTATTTT,CASSIGPGGPTDTQYF
.,.,TRBJ1-3,TRBV15,TGTGCCACCAGCAGAGCAAGCTCTGGAAACACCATATATTTT,CATSRASSGNTIYF
.,once,TRBJ2-7,TRBV2,TGTGCCAGCAGGAGGACAGAAACTACCTACGAGCAGTACTTC,CASRRTETTYEQYF
.,.,TRBJ1-1,TRBV7-2,TGTGCCAGCAGCCGCAGGGGCACTGAAGCTTTCTTT,CASSRRGTEAFF
.,.,TRBJ2-7,TRBV11-2,TGTGCCAGCAGCCTCCAGGAGGGGGGCTACGAGCAGTACTTC,CASSLQEGGYEQYF
.,.,TRBJ1-2,TRBV4-3,TGCGCCAGCAGCCAAGAATTACAGGGAGGGGACTATGGCTACACCTTC,CASSQELQGGDYGYTF
.,.,TRBJ2-5,TRBV2,TGTGCCAGTAAGATCCAAGAGACCCAGTACTTC,CASKIQETQYF
TRBD1,.,TRBJ1-5,TRBV18,TGTGCCAGCTCACCACAGGGACAGGGTCAGCCCCAGCATTTT,CASSPQGQGQPQHF
.,.,TRBJ1-2,TRBV5-4,TGTGCCAGCAGCTCCCGGGACAAACTTTTCTTC,CASSSRDKLFF
TRBD1,.,TRBJ2-5,TRBV6-5,TGTGCCAGCAGTTGGAGGACAGGGCCGGGCGAGACCCAGTACTTC,CASSWRTGPGETQYF
.,.,TRBJ1-6,TRBV27,TGTGCCAGCAGTAGGGGGGAGTATTCACCCCTCCACTTT,CASSRGEYSPLHF
.,.,TRBJ2-7,TRBV2,TGTGCCAGCCATCCCAACGGGATCTACGAGCAGTACTTC,CASHPNGIYEQYF
TRBD2,.,TRBJ2-5,TRBV7-6,TGTGCCAGCAGCTTTACTAGCGGCCCCCCGGAGACCCAGTACTTC,CASSFTSGPPETQYF
.,.,TRBJ2-7,TRBV6-1,TGTGCCAGCAGTCAGGGGTTCACCTCCTACGAGCAGTACTTC,CASSQGFTSYEQYF
TRBD2,.,TRBJ2-5,TRBV5-1,TGCGCCAGCAGGGGAGGGCTAGCGGGGGAAGAGACCCAGTACTTC,CASRGGLAGEETQYF
TRBD2,.,TRBJ2-1,TRBV5-1,TGCGCCAGCAGCCCCGACGGGAGGGCAGAGGGTGAGCAGTTCTTC,CASSPDGRAEGEQFF
.,once,TRBJ2-7,TRBV29-1,TGCAGCGTTGAGTCGACCGCCGGGACACTACAAGAGCAGTACTTC,CSVESTAGTLQEQYF
.,.,TRBJ1-5,TRBV7-2,TGTGCCAGCAGCTACCTCCCTGGGGGCGGGGGACAGCCCCAGCATTTT,CASSYLPGGGGQPQHF
TRBD2,.,TRBJ2-5,TRBV11-2,TGTGCCAGCAGCTGGCGGGGGGGCCAAGAGACCCAGTACTTC,CASSWRGGQETQYF
.,.,TRBJ1-2,TRBV5-4,TGTGCCAGCAGCTTGGGGGGAGGCTATGGCTACACCTTC,CASSLGGGYGYTF
.,.,TRBJ1-5,TRBV10-3,TGTGCCATCAGCCCCGGGGGGCAAGGGCAGCCCCAGCATTTT,CAISPGGQGQPQHF
TRBD1,.,TRBJ1-2,TRBV16,TGTGCCAGCAGCCAATCAGAGACAGGGAGATATGGCTACACCTTC,CASSQSETGRYGYTF
.,.,TRBJ1-6,TRBV28,TGTGCCAGCAGTTTAGGGCCACAGGATATCGACTTT,CASSLGPQDIDF
.,.,TRBJ2-2,TRBV5-6,TGTGCCAGCAGCAAGCATCGGGGGACCGGGGAGCTGTTTTTT,CASSKHRGTGELFF
TRBD1,.,TRBJ2-4,TRBV4-3,TGCGCCAGCAGCCAAGACTCCGGGACAGGGGACAAAAACATTCAGTACTTC,CASSQDSGTGDKNIQYF
TRBD2,once,TRBJ2-1,TRBV12-5,TGTGCTAGTGGTCCTGGGACTAGCGGAGTTTACAATGAGCAGTTCTTC,CASGPGTSGVYNEQFF
.,.,TRBJ2-2,TRBV2,TGTGCCAGCAGTCGTGCGTGGGGAAACACCGGGGAGCTGTTTTTT,CASSRAWGNTGELFF
.,.,TRBJ1-6,TRBV30,TGTGCCTGGAGTGAATTCGGGGGGAATTCACCCCTCCACTTT,CAWSEFGGNSPLHF
TRBD2,.,TRBJ2-1,TRBV5-4,TGTGCCAGCAGCTGGGCGGGAGGGCCGAGCAATGAGCAGTTCTTC,CASSWAGGPSNEQFF
TRBD1,.,TRBJ2-5,TRBV7-2,TGTGCCAGCAGCTGGGGACAGCGGCAAGAGACCCAGTACTTC,CASSWGQRQETQYF
TRBD1,.,TRBJ1-2,TRBV5-6,TGTGCCAGCAGGGCTCTAACAGGGGGCAGCGGCGGCTACACCTTC,CASRALTGGSGGYTF
TRBD1,once,TRBJ2-2,TRBV18,TGTGCCAGCTCACGACAGGGGGCAACCGGGGAGCTGTTTTTT,CASSRQGATGELFF